Shown below are 21 T cell receptor beta chains from a single sample sequenced in a study of identical twins (dated by TCRdb to about 2016). The receptor library was made with 5' RACE. Sequencing instrument: Illumina HiSeq 2000. The public reads were reanalyzed by TCRdb: fastp trimming at Q25, MiXCR alignment, in-frame beta chains only. Every CDR3 protein is listed once, alongside the most common genes and DNA of its rows. Here the sample has 540,000 or so distinct CDR3 sequences; about 20% occur a single time. 0.48% of the sample comes from the top ten. Separately, the same data were catalogued under a study of yellow fever vaccine responses in identical twins.

The sequenced sample consisted of CD4+ T cells sorted from blood. The source of these receptors is a woman between 18 and 29 years old in good health.

This clonotype was seen only a few times. The V call is TRBV10-3, the J call TRBJ2-1; D may be TRBD2 (8 bases). The germline CDR1 and CDR2 sequences are ENHRY and SYGVKD. CDR3 length: 15 residues. V was clipped by 10 bases and J by 8 bases, with 24 bases between them. CDR3 DNA sequence: TGTGCCACCGCAGAGGGGGCGGGGGGCCGGCATGAGCAGTTCTTC. It encodes CATAEGAGGRHEQFF.

The rearrangement links TRBV7-9 to TRBJ2-1, with 8 bases aligning to TRBD2. The CDR3 is made up of 15 amino acids. CDR1 is SEHNR, CDR2 FQNEAQ, per germline (reference sequence). V was pared by 3 bases and J by 5 bases, with 6 bases of the junction left unmatched. CDR3 sequence reads: CASSFVAGKDNEQFF. The CDR3 nucleotides read TGTGCCAGCAGCTTTGTAGCGGGGAAGGACAATGAGCAGTTCTTC.

This clonotype was seen a few times. The chain joins TRBV27 to TRBJ2-5, with 10 bases that match TRBD2. The germline CDR1 and CDR2 sequences are MNHEY and SMNVEV (reference sequence). The length of the CDR3 is 12 residues. Trimming at V came to 8 bases and at J to 5 bases, leaving 2 bases not matched to a gene. Here the CDR3 DNA reads TGTGCCAGCCGGGGACTAGCGGAGACCCAGTACTTC. Protein product: CASRGLAETQYF.

This clonotype was counted a few times. The chain joins TRBV5-1 to TRBJ2-7, with TRBD1 identical over 9 bases. Germline V CDR1 and CDR2: SGHRS, YFSETQ. With V trimmed by 4 bases and J by 2 bases, 10 bases remained unmatched. CDR3 length: 16 residues. CDR3 nucleotides: TGCGCCAGCAGCGGAGACGACAGGGGGATGGCCTACGAGCAGTACGTC. Translated: CASSGDDRGMAYEQYV.

This chain connects TRBV29-1 to TRBJ2-1, with D possibly matching TRBD1 (6 bases). The CDR3 sequence is 13 residues long. The V gene lost 6 bases and the J gene lost 2 bases, with 11 bases spanning the gap. Germline V gene lookup returns CDR1 SQVTM and CDR2 ANQGSEA. CDR3 in DNA: TGCAGCGTCCCCAGACAGGCCTACAATGAGCAGTTCTTC. Amino acid sequence: CSVPRQAYNEQFF.

The rearrangement links TRBV5-1 to TRBJ2-2; D call uncertain. This CDR3 spans 14 amino acids. CDR1 SGHRS and CDR2 YFSETQ come from the germline V gene. Trimming left V 5 bases short and J 5 bases short, with 13 bases between. The CDR3 here is CASRGVAFTGELFF. CDR3 bases: TGCGCCAGCAGAGGCGTGGCGTTTACCGGGGAGCTGTTTTTT.

The V and J genes are TRBV29-1 and TRBJ2-3; a possible D gene is TRBD1 (5 bases). CDR3 length equals 10 residues. Germline V gives CDR1 SQVTM, CDR2 ANQGSEA. Trimming removed 6 bases at V and 4 bases at J, with 5 bases between. CDR3: CSVGADTQYF. CDR3 bases: TGCAGCGTAGGGGCAGATACGCAGTATTTT.

There are a few counts of this clonotype. This chain links TRBV20-1 with TRBJ2-1; TRBD1 matches 7 bases. The CDR3 has 11 amino acids. Germline CDR1 is DFQATT and CDR2 is SNEGSKA (reference sequence). The J segment lost 9 bases and the V segment lost 5 bases, leaving 4 bases of the junction unmatched. CDR3 nucleotide sequence: TGCAGTGCTCCTCGACAGGGTGAGCAGTTCTTC. Translation gives CSAPRQGEQFF.

This clonotype was detected only a few times. The chain has TRBV25-1 and TRBJ1-6; 10 bases fit TRBD1. The CDR3 consists of 17 residues. Germline assignment: CDR1 MGHDK and CDR2 SYGVNS. J gave up 5 bases and V 2 bases, and 6 bases lay outside the gene matches. This CDR3 reads CASSETRGTGDNSPLHF. CDR3 nucleotide sequence: TGTGCCAGCAGTGAAACTAGGGGGACAGGGGATAATTCACCCCTCCACTTT.

This clonotype was recorded a few times. This sequence joins TRBV20-1 and TRBJ2-1, with 9 nucleotides matching TRBD1. The CDR3 covers 15 residues. The germline CDR1 and CDR2 sequences are DFQATT and SNEGSKA (reference sequence). The junction had 10 bases not matched to a gene; V was cut back by 6 bases and J by 4 bases. The CDR3 sequence: CSAQPGTGKYNEQFF. DNA of the CDR3: TGCAGTGCCCAGCCAGGGACAGGGAAATACAATGAGCAGTTCTTC.

This clonotype has only a few counts. This chain connects TRBV7-2 to TRBJ2-3; D possibly corresponds to TRBD2 (5 bases). Trimming took 2 bases from V and 3 from J, leaving 9 bases between them. This CDR3 region has 14 residues. CDR1 SGHTA and CDR2 FQGNSA come from the germline V gene. CDR3 amino acids: CASSLTRTTDTQYF. In DNA, the CDR3 is TGTGCCAGCAGCTTAACCCGGACTACAGATACGCAGTATTTT.

This clonotype came up a few times. The gene calls are TRBV20-1 and TRBJ1-5; tentative D call: TRBD1 (5 bases). Germline values: CDR1 DFQATT, CDR2 SNEGSKA (reference sequence). Trimming took off 2 bases at V and 1 base at J, with 6 bases between the two ends. CDR3 size: 13 residues. The CDR3 loop reads CSARQGSNQPQHF. The DNA for the CDR3 is TGCAGTGCTAGACAGGGAAGCAATCAGCCCCAGCATTTT.

V and J are TRBV20-1 and TRBJ2-1; D may correspond to TRBD1 or TRBD2 (5 bases each). The CDR3 contains 12 residues. Germline values: CDR1 DFQATT, CDR2 SNEGSKA (reference sequence). V was clipped by 5 bases and J by 7 bases, with 12 bases between them. CDR3 protein: CSAPLWGNEQFF. The CDR3 region has the DNA TGCAGTGCTCCTCTGTGGGGGAATGAGCAGTTCTTC.

DNA of the CDR3: TGTGCCACCCGGGGGCAGGACACTGAAGCTTTCTTT. Its protein is CATRGQDTEAFF. The V call is TRBV15, the J call TRBJ1-1, with D perhaps matching TRBD1 (6 bases). Germline V gives CDR1 LNHNV, CDR2 YYDKDF (reference sequence). The V end was cut by 8 bases, the J end by 3 bases, with 10 bases between. This CDR3 comprises 12 residues.

V gene TRBV7-9 combines with J gene TRBJ2-3, with TRBD2 matching 8 bases. J lost 6 bases, V lost 0 bases, and 5 bases had no gene match. From germline, CDR1 is SEHNR and CDR2 FQNEAQ (reference sequence). The CDR3 is 15 residues long. The CDR3 spells CASSLAYLAGDTQYF. The DNA of the CDR3 is TGTGCCAGCAGCTTAGCGTATCTAGCGGGCGATACGCAGTATTTT.

This clonotype showed up many times. CDR3 in DNA: TGTGCCAGCAGTCCGGGACAGACTAATTCACCCCTCCACTTT. It yields the protein CASSPGQTNSPLHF. The genes are TRBV3-1 and TRBJ1-6, with 7 bases matching TRBD1. The V gene's germline CDR1 is LGHDT and CDR2 YNNKEL (reference sequence). The CDR3 spans 14 residues. The V segment lost 6 bases and the J segment 6 bases; nucleotides outside the gene matches: 5.

The CDR3 DNA is TGTGCCAGCTCAGCAGCAGGTCTTGGCGGAAACACCATATATTTT. It translates to CASSAAGLGGNTIYF. The gene calls are TRBV12-3 or TRBV12-4 and TRBJ1-3; D not resolved. The CDR3 contains 15 residues. V lost 8 bases and J 4 bases, leaving 18 bases between the germline ends.

V is TRBV5-1 and J is TRBJ2-3; weak D call: TRBD2 (5 bases). Germline CDR1 is SGHRS and CDR2 is YFSETQ. V was clipped by 2 bases and J by 4 bases, with 8 bases between them. This CDR3 comprises 13 residues. The CDR3, as DNA: TGCGCCAGCAGCTTAAGCGGTCCAGATACGCAGTATTTT. Protein sequence: CASSLSGPDTQYF.

The V and J genes are TRBV5-5 and TRBJ1-2, with a possible D match to TRBD1 (5 bases). The CDR3 is 15 residues long. The germline gives CDR1 SGHKS, CDR2 YYEKEE (reference sequence). Trimming stripped 1 base from V and 5 bases from J, with 15 bases between. CDR3 amino acids: CASSLTPAAGYGYTF. The CDR3 nucleotides are TGTGCCAGCAGCTTGACGCCAGCCGCAGGGTATGGCTACACCTTC.

The V and J genes are TRBV7-3 and TRBJ2-1, with 10 bases aligning to TRBD2. CDR1 SGHTA and CDR2 FQGTGA come from the germline V gene. The V and J ends lost 2 bases and 1 base, in that order; junction bases with no gene match: 14. This CDR3 region has 20 residues. Here the CDR3 reads CASSLWGSGRPSPSYNEQFF. In DNA form, the CDR3 reads TGTGCCAGCAGCTTATGGGGTAGCGGGAGGCCGTCCCCTTCCTACAATGAGCAGTTCTTC.

The J gene is TRBJ1-6, the V gene TRBV5-1; unclear D gene. CDR1 and CDR2 (germline): SGHRS, YFSETQ. Trimming removed 0 bases at V and 3 bases at J, with 10 bases between. The CDR3 consists of 16 residues. The CDR3 region has the DNA TGCGCCAGCAGCTTGGCCGAGGGCCTCTATAATTCACCCCTCCACTTT. The encoded protein is CASSLAEGLYNSPLHF.